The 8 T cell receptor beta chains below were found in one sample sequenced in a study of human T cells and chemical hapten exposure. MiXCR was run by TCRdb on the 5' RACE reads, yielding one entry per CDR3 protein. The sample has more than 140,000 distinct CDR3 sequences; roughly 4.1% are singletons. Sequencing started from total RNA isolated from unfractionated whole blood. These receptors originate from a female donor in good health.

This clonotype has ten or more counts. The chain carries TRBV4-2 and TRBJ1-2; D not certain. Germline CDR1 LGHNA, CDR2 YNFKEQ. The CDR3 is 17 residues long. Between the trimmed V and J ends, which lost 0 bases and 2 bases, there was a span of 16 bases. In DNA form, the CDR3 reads TGTGCCAGCAGCCAAGAAAGAGGGTATGCGTCCAACTATGGCTACACCTTC. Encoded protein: CASSQERGYASNYGYTF.

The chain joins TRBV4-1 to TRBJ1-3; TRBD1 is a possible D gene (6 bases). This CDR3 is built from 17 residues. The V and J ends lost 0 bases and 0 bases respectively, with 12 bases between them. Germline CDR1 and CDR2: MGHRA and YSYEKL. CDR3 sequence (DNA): TGCGCCAGCAGCCAAGACTTTAGGACAGACTCTGGAAACACCATATATTTT. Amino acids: CASSQDFRTDSGNTIYF.

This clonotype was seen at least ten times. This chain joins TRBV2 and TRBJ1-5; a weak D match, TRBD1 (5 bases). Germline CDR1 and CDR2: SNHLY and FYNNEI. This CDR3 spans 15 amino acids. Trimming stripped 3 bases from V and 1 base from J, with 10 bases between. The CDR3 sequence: CASSELRGSNQPQHF. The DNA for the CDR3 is TGTGCCAGCAGTGAGTTGAGGGGAAGCAATCAGCCCCAGCATTTT.

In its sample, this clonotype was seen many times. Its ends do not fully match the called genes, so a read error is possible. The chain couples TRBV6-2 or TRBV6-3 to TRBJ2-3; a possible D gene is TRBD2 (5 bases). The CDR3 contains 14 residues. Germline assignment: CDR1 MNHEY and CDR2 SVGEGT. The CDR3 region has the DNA TGCGCCAGCCTCCCCGGGCGGGGCACAGATACGCAGTATTTT. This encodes CASLPGRGTDTQYF.

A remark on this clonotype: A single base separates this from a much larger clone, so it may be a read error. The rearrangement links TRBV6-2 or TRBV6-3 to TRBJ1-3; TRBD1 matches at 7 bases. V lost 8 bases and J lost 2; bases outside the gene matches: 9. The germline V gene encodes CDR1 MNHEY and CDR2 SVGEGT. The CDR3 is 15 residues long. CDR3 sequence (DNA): TGTGCCAGCGGAAGATCAGGGGGAACTGGAAACACCATATATTTT. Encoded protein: CASGRSGGTGNTIYF.

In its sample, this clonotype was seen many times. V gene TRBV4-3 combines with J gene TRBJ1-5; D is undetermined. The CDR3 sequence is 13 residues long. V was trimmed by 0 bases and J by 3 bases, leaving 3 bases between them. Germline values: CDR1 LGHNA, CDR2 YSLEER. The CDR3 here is CASSQEANQPQHF. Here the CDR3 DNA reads TGCGCCAGCAGCCAAGAAGCCAATCAGCCCCAGCATTTT.

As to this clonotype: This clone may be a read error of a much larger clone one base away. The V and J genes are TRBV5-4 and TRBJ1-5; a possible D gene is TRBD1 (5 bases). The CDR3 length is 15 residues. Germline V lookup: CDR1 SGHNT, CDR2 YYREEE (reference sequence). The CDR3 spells CASSLMGQGDQPRHF. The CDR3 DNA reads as TGTGCCAGCAGCTTGATGGGCCAGGGAGATCAGCCCCGGCATTTT.

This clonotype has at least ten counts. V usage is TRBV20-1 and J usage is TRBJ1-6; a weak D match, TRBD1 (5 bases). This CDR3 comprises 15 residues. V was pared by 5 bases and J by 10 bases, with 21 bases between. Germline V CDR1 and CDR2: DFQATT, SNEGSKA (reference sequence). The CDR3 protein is CSAPSGIQGNSPLHF. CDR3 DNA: TGCAGTGCTCCTTCAGGGATTCAGGGAAACTCACCCCTCCACTTT.